This TCR beta chain is from a study of T-cell reconstitution after alpha-beta-depleted transplantation in children. TCRbeta library preparation incorporated unique molecular identifiers. TCRdb re-called the PCR reads with MiXCR, one entry per CDR3 protein. The data show 200,000 to 250,000 distinct CDR3 sequences, with around 9.6% seen just once and over 5% held by the top ten. The table lists this clonotype with many counts. V trimming: 3 bases; J trimming: 9 bases; junction bases outside the gene matches: 11. The CDR3 is made up of 15 amino acids. Germline loops: CDR1 SGHRS, CDR2 YFSETQ. This TCR was sampled from a human donor who donated a stem cell graft to a child with acute lymphoblastic leukemia. The chain carries TRBV5-1 and TRBJ2-1; 8 bases agree with TRBD1. This material consisted of PBMCs from the stem cell graft donor, taken from the stem cell graft. The DNA for the CDR3 is TGCGCCAGCAGCTCCTACCCGGACAGGGTCGCTGAGCAGTTCTTC. Protein: CASSSYPDRVAEQFF.